This record looks at one TCR beta chain sequence and its context. Its antigen remains unknown. Stable Graves' hyperthyroidism meant no ophthalmopathy progression within 18 months. These data originate in a study of T cells in Graves' hyperthyroidism and ophthalmopathy. Study at large: The blood sample was taken at first diagnosis, before treatment began.

RNA transcripts provided the source from which TCR beta CDR3 regions were amplified. The HTBI primer set served for first-round RT-PCR of the TCR CDR3. TCRdb used MiXCR to reprocess the multiplex PCR reads, holding one entry per CDR3 protein. The table shows approximately 590,000 distinct CDR3 sequences, with approximately 14% occurring only once. The CDR3 is 16 amino acids. With 5 bases clipped from V and 6 bases from J, the junction kept 10 bases outside the gene matches. The germline V gene has CDR1 SEHNR and CDR2 FQNEAQ (reference sequence). Study results and caveats: Using 13 V-J features, a model discriminated ophthalmopathy from stable hyperthyroidism. The majority of expanded thyroid clonotypes above 0.001 also appeared in blood.

Sequencing was done on a sample of blood. This chain links TRBV7-9 with TRBJ2-1; 10 nucleotides align to TRBD2. This receptor was taken from a woman aged 25-40 years with Graves' hyperthyroidism. The CDR3 nucleotides read TGTGCCAGCAGCCGTACGCTAGCGGGAGCCCGCAATGAGCAGTTCTTC. Amino acid sequence: CASSRTLAGARNEQFF.